Below, 30 T cell receptor beta chains from the same sample are listed, as sequenced in a study of CD8+ T cells in alopecia areata. Treatment specified: oral pan-JAK inhibitor, 5-10 mg twice daily. Extracted from the samples, RNA was reverse transcribed into cDNA to serve as the sequencing template. Sequencing used immunoSEQ multiplex PCR; TCRdb keeps in-frame clones, though not all of them. The table includes hundreds of thousands of clones, 60% detected once. The source was CD4+ T cells sorted from blood, collected around week 54, from a patient treated with tofacitinib. These receptors all stem from a human donor with alopecia areata.

This clone has only a few counts. This chain joins TRBV9 and TRBJ2-3; 8 bases map to TRBD2. The V gene end was trimmed by 3 bases and the J gene end by 2 bases; junction bases not matched to a gene: 5. The CDR3 has 15 residues. Germline loops: CDR1 SGDLS, CDR2 YYNGEE. This chain's CDR3 is CASSAYSGVTDTQYF. The CDR3 DNA follows: TGTGCCAGCAGCGCGTATAGCGGGGTCACAGATACGCAGTATTTT.

V and J are TRBV30 and TRBJ1-5, with D tentatively TRBD1 (6 bases). The germline gives CDR1 GTSNPN, CDR2 SVGIG (reference sequence). The V and J ends lost 5 bases and 3 bases respectively, with 11 bases between them. This CDR3 has 13 amino acids. The CDR3 is CAWSGQYNQPQHF. In DNA form, the CDR3 reads TGTGCCTGGTCAGGACAGTACAATCAGCCCCAGCATTTT.

In its sample, this clone was seen a few times. The chain is built from TRBV7-9 and TRBJ1-4, with D possibly matching TRBD1 (5 bases). The CDR3 runs 14 residues. V was pared by 6 bases and J by 8 bases, with 16 bases between. Germline V gene lookup returns CDR1 SEHNR and CDR2 FQNEAQ (reference sequence). Here the CDR3 DNA reads TGTGCCAGCAGAGTTACGGGACGACGGGAAAAACTGTTTTTT. It is translated as CASRVTGRREKLFF.

The V and J genes are TRBV5-1 and TRBJ2-5, with TRBD2 as a possible D gene (6 bases). V was pared by 4 bases and J by 5 bases, with 15 bases between. Germline CDR1 is SGHRS and CDR2 is YFSETQ. CDR3 length: 14 residues. This CDR3 reads CASSGGNLGETQYF. The CDR3 DNA follows: TGCGCCAGCAGCGGAGGGAATTTGGGGGAGACCCAGTACTTC.

The chain joins TRBV6-6 to TRBJ2-5, with 8 bases aligning to TRBD1. The CDR3 sequence is 13 residues long. J was trimmed by 4 bases and V by 5 bases; bases with no gene match: 3. CDR1 and CDR2 from the germline V gene are MNHNY and SVGAGI (reference sequence). The DNA of the CDR3 is TGTGCCAGCAGTGGACAGGGCGGAGAGACCCAGTACTTC. It translates to CASSGQGGETQYF.

A word on this clone: Within the sample, other DNA sequences also encode this same CDR3. V usage is TRBV2 and J usage is TRBJ2-4, with D uncertain. Germline CDR1 SNHLY, CDR2 FYNNEI. CDR3 length: 12 residues. Trimming left V 6 bases short and J 0 bases short, with 3 bases between. The chain's CDR3 is CASRAAKNIQYF. CDR3 coding DNA: TGTGCCAGCAGGGCAGCCAAAAACATTCAGTACTTC. The whole variable domain, remainder taken from reference TRBV2 and TRBJ2-4, is EPEVTQTPSHQVTQMGQEVILRCVPISNHLYFYWYRQILGQKVEFLVSFYNNEISEKSEIFDDQFSVERPDGSNFTLKIRSTKLEDSAMYFCASRAAKNIQYFGAGTRLSVL.

This clone was counted many times. The V call is TRBV4-1, the J call TRBJ1-2; 9 nucleotides line up with TRBD1. Germline CDR1 MGHRA, CDR2 YSYEKL. The J segment lost 7 bases and the V segment lost 0 bases, leaving 0 bases of the junction unmatched. The CDR3 runs to 13 residues. In nucleotides, the CDR3 is TGCGCCAGCAGCCAAGAGGACAGGGGTGGCTACACCTTC. Its protein product is CASSQEDRGGYTF.

The rearrangement joins TRBV27 to TRBJ2-1, with D hard to call. This CDR3 spans 15 amino acids. Germline CDR1 reads MNHEY; CDR2 reads SMNVEV (reference sequence). Trimming removed 6 bases from V and 0 bases from J, with 12 bases in between. The CDR3 nucleotides read TGTGCCAGCAGGGAAGCTTCCCGCTCCTACAATGAGCAGTTCTTC. It is translated as CASREASRSYNEQFF.

The chain has TRBV19 and TRBJ1-5, with a weak D call TRBD1 (6 bases). The ends were cut back, 5 bases at V and 5 bases at J, with 16 bases in the middle. Germline assignment: CDR1 LNHDA and CDR2 SQIVND (reference sequence). The CDR3 runs to 15 residues. CDR3 loop: CASSVSGPGDQPQHF. CDR3 nucleotides: TGTGCCAGTAGTGTCTCGGGCCCAGGGGATCAGCCCCAGCATTTT.

The rearrangement links TRBV15 to TRBJ2-3; TRBD2 is a possible D gene (6 bases). This CDR3 has 16 amino acids. Trimming took off 3 bases at V and 4 bases at J, with 17 bases between the two ends. The V gene's germline CDR1 is LNHNV and CDR2 YYDKDF (reference sequence). For the CDR3, the DNA is TGTGCCACCAGCAGCTTCTTAGTGCGGGGAGCAGATACGCAGTATTTT. This encodes CATSSFLVRGADTQYF.

The CDR3 DNA reads TGTGCCAGCAGTTACTCATTAGGGTTAACAAACTATGGCTACACCTTC. Its protein is CASSYSLGLTNYGYTF. The chain recombines TRBV6-5 with TRBJ1-2; D is unclear. The V end lost 0 bases, the J end lost 2 bases, and 13 bases lay between the germline ends. CDR1 is MNHEY, CDR2 SVGAGI, per germline. CDR3 size: 16 residues.

This rearrangement joins TRBV10-2 to TRBJ2-1, with a tentative D call TRBD2 (5 bases). CDR3 size: 14 residues. Trimming removed 5 bases from V and 3 bases from J, with 11 bases in between. The germline gives CDR1 WSHSY, CDR2 SAAADI. The CDR3 region is CASSRLAIYNEQFF. The CDR3 nucleotides read TGCGCCAGCAGTCGGCTAGCTATCTACAATGAGCAGTTCTTC.

This clone was recorded once. This sample also contains other DNA sequences that code for the same CDR3. V gene TRBV6-5 combines with J gene TRBJ1-2; 7 bases fit TRBD1. With 0 bases clipped from V and 8 bases from J, the junction kept 3 bases outside the gene matches. The CDR3 spans 13 residues. The germline V gene encodes CDR1 MNHEY and CDR2 SVGAGI. The CDR3 protein is CASSYSTGRGYTF. The CDR3 DNA sequence: TGTGCCAGCAGTTACTCGACAGGGAGAGGCTACACCTTC.

V is TRBV7-2 and J is TRBJ1-5, with a possible D match to TRBD1 (5 bases). V was trimmed by 3 bases and J by 5 bases, leaving 11 bases between them. The CDR3 has 14 amino acids. Germline assignment: CDR1 SGHTA and CDR2 FQGNSA. DNA of the CDR3: TGTGCCAGCAGCTTGATAGGGGAGTATCAGCCCCAGCATTTT. Its protein is CASSLIGEYQPQHF.

Remarks on this clone: The same CDR3 is also encoded by other DNA sequences in this sample. CDR3 nucleotide sequence: TGTGCCAGCAGCCCCGTTGGGGACAGGGACTCCTACGAGCAGTACTTC. Amino acid sequence: CASSPVGDRDSYEQYF. This rearrangement joins TRBV5-6 to TRBJ2-7; 9 bases map to TRBD1. V lost 4 bases and J lost 0; bases outside the gene matches: 8. Germline V gives CDR1 SGHDT, CDR2 YYEEEE. This CDR3 is 16 amino acids long.

A few counts support this clone. The genes are TRBV4-3 and TRBJ2-2; possibly TRBD1 for D (6 bases). V was clipped by 4 bases and J by 3 bases, with 9 bases between them. The CDR3 spans 14 residues. Germline V gene lookup returns CDR1 LGHNA and CDR2 YSLEER. The chain's CDR3 is CASSRDTYTGELFF. The DNA for the CDR3 is TGCGCCAGCAGCCGGGACACCTACACCGGGGAGCTGTTTTTT.

V is TRBV30 and J is TRBJ2-2, with D tentatively TRBD1 (5 bases). This CDR3 is 15 amino acids long. In germline, CDR1 is GTSNPN, CDR2 SVGIG (reference sequence). V lost 4 bases and J lost 4, with 16 bases in between. In DNA, the CDR3 is TGTGCCTGGACCCGTGTTCCCGACAGCACCGGGGAGCTGTTTTTT. Its translation is CAWTRVPDSTGELFF. The complete variable domain, with remaining parts taken from reference TRBV30 and TRBJ2-2, reads SQTIHQWPATLVQPVGSPLSLECTVEGTSNPNLYWYRQAAGRGLQLLFYSVGIGQISSEVPQNLSASRPQDRQFILSSKKLLLSDSGFYLCAWTRVPDSTGELFFGEGSRLTVL.

In this sample, this clone turned up once. The chain links TRBV30 to TRBJ1-5, with D possibly TRBD1 on 5 matching bases. The CDR3 has 13 residues. With 3 bases removed from V and 7 bases from J, the gap between germline ends came to 13 bases. Germline CDR1 reads GTSNPN; CDR2 reads SVGIG (reference sequence). CDR3 DNA: TGTGCCTGGAGCGCAAATCGGGGGCAGCCCCAGCATTTT. This codes for CAWSANRGQPQHF.

The chain couples TRBV7-2 to TRBJ2-3, with D perhaps TRBD2 (5 bases). CDR1 is SGHTA and CDR2 is FQGNSA in the germline V gene. The CDR3 has 15 amino acids. Trimming removed 5 bases at V and 6 bases at J, with 18 bases between. CDR3 in amino acids: CASSPHRGIGDTQYF. CDR3 bases: TGTGCCAGCAGCCCCCACCGGGGTATCGGGGATACGCAGTATTTT.

This clone was seen once. The rearrangement joins TRBV29-1 to TRBJ1-4; D remains unclear. CDR3 size: 12 residues. V was pared by 7 bases and J by 8 bases, with 14 bases between. Per the germline V gene, CDR1 is SQVTM and CDR2 is ANQGSEA. In nucleotides, the CDR3 is TGCAGCGCCCTTTTAGGTTGGGAAAAACTGTTTTTT. Residues: CSALLGWEKLFF.

The gene calls are TRBV4-3 and TRBJ2-2; tentatively, D is TRBD2 (5 bases). This CDR3 is built from 16 residues. V shed 6 bases and J shed 3 bases, with 17 bases lying between them. CDR1 is LGHNA and CDR2 is YSLEER in the germline V gene. CDR3 sequence: CASSAEVMRYTGELFF. Written as DNA, the CDR3 is TGCGCCAGCAGTGCGGAGGTGATGCGCTACACCGGGGAGCTGTTTTTT.

The genes are TRBV7-8 and TRBJ2-5, with D unclear. V shed 5 bases and J shed 0 bases, with 1 base lying between them. There are 11 residues in the CDR3. Germline V lookup: CDR1 SGHVS, CDR2 FQNEAQ. The DNA of the CDR3 is TGTGCCAGCAGCGACCAAGAGACCCAGTACTTC. This encodes CASSDQETQYF.

The chain recombines TRBV2 with TRBJ1-1; D is perhaps TRBD1 (6 bases). Germline CDR1 reads SNHLY; CDR2 reads FYNNEI. V dropped 6 bases and J dropped 4 bases, with 9 bases sitting between them. This CDR3 region has 12 residues. The DNA of the CDR3 is TGTGCCAGCAGCTCCAGGGGCACTGAAGCTTTCTTT. It codes for CASSSRGTEAFF.

This clone was seen a few times. The rearrangement links TRBV6-6 to TRBJ2-7; no clear D gene. CDR1 and CDR2 (germline): MNHNY, SVGAGI (reference sequence). The CDR3 runs to 15 residues. V shed 2 bases and J shed 2 bases, with 13 bases lying between them. The CDR3 protein is CASSYSSQEPYEQYF. The CDR3 nucleotides read TGTGCCAGCAGTTACAGTAGTCAGGAACCCTACGAGCAGTACTTC.

In its sample, this clone was seen a few times. The J gene is TRBJ1-4, the V gene TRBV25-1, with a possible D match to TRBD1 (6 bases). Trimming shortened V by 1 base and J by 8 bases, and 20 bases separated the two germline ends. In germline, CDR1 is MGHDK, CDR2 SYGVNS. The CDR3 consists of 17 residues. CDR3 bases: TGTGCCAGCAGTGAATTGGGAACAGGGAGAGGAAACGAAAAACTGTTTTTT. Amino acids: CASSELGTGRGNEKLFF.

This chain connects TRBV29-1 to TRBJ1-1; D is perhaps TRBD1 (6 bases). This CDR3 has 14 amino acids. V dropped 5 bases and J dropped 0 bases, with 13 bases sitting between them. Germline CDR1 reads SQVTM; CDR2 reads ANQGSEA. CDR3 bases: TGCAGCGTTAGGGGGGATTGGATGAACACTGAAGCTTTCTTT. It yields the protein CSVRGDWMNTEAFF. Using reference TRBV29-1 and TRBJ1-1 for the parts outside the CDR3, the full variable domain is SAVISQKPSRDICQRGTSLTIQCQVDSQVTMMFWYRQQPGQSLTLIATANQGSEATYESGFVIDKFPISRPNLTFSTLTVSNMSPEDSSIYLCSVRGDWMNTEAFFGQGTRLTVV.

For the CDR3, the DNA is TGTGCCATCAGTCCGGACCACGGTAACTATGGCTACACCTTC. This encodes CAISPDHGNYGYTF. V and J are TRBV10-3 and TRBJ1-2; no firm D call. The CDR3 sequence is 14 residues long. Trimming shortened V by 5 bases and J by 1 base, and 11 bases separated the two germline ends. The germline CDR1 and CDR2 sequences are ENHRY and SYGVKD.

The rearrangement joins TRBV4-1 to TRBJ1-1, with D unresolved. Germline-derived CDR1 and CDR2 are MGHRA and YSYEKL. This CDR3 is built from 14 residues. The V gene lost 4 bases and the J gene lost 1 base, with 10 bases spanning the gap. CDR3 protein: CASSRLRTNTEAFF. Here the CDR3 DNA reads TGCGCCAGCAGCCGTCTTAGGACGAACACTGAAGCTTTCTTT.

V usage is TRBV27 and J usage is TRBJ1-1; D may be TRBD1 (5 bases). Trimming pared 5 bases from V and 4 bases from J, leaving 14 bases between. Germline lookup yields CDR1 MNHEY and CDR2 SMNVEV (reference sequence). The CDR3 runs 14 residues. CDR3 nucleotide sequence: TGTGCCAGCAGTCCCTCCCGAGGGGCCACTGAAGCTTTCTTT. Translation gives CASSPSRGATEAFF.

CDR3 bases: TGCAGCGTTGAAGGCCGTCGATACCAAGAAGACTCCTACAATGAGCAGTTCTTC. Protein product: CSVEGRRYQEDSYNEQFF. This sequence joins TRBV29-1 and TRBJ2-1; D unresolved. The CDR3 length is 18 residues. V dropped 1 base and J dropped 0 bases, with 19 bases sitting between them. Germline V gives CDR1 SQVTM, CDR2 ANQGSEA.